Listed below are T cell receptor beta chains from one sample, sequenced in a study of a mutant IDH1 vaccine in newly diagnosed glioma. Sequenced by immunoSEQ multiplex PCR; TCRdb stores in-frame clones only, minus some. The profile shows about 98,000 clones, around 90% of them singletons. The sample consisted of PBMCs, taken from a glioma patient treated with radiotherapy, temozolomide or both. These receptors were collected from a woman between 50 and 59 years old with glioma. Each CDR3 is given with its conserved first and last residue. Fields, in order: D gene, CDR3 length, V gene, CDR3 protein. The D gene is left open where the match is weak.

d_call: NA
cdr3_length: 14
v_call: TRBV2
cdr3_aa: CASNGQRSFNEQFF

d_call: NA
cdr3_length: 14
v_call: TRBV5-1
cdr3_aa: CASSLGTSQETQYF

d_call: NA
cdr3_length: 14
v_call: TRBV5-4
cdr3_aa: CASSFPAGPNEQFF

d_call: NA
cdr3_length: 15
v_call: TRBV6-1
cdr3_aa: CASSESAVAKNIQYF

d_call: NA
cdr3_length: 12
v_call: TRBV7-9
cdr3_aa: CASSLSNQPQHF

d_call: NA
cdr3_length: 14
v_call: TRBV5-6
cdr3_aa: CASSGTSSYNEQFF

d_call: NA
cdr3_length: 14
v_call: TRBV28
cdr3_aa: CASSLDPASDTQYF

d_call: TRBD2
cdr3_length: 15
v_call: TRBV13
cdr3_aa: CASSPREGTLYEQYF

d_call: NA
cdr3_length: 14
v_call: TRBV27
cdr3_aa: CASSLGQLNQPQHF

d_call: TRBD1
cdr3_length: 13
v_call: TRBV7-7
cdr3_aa: CASSQGQGGEQYF

d_call: TRBD2
cdr3_length: 15
v_call: TRBV2
cdr3_aa: CASSEGTSGSSEQYF

d_call: NA
cdr3_length: 14
v_call: TRBV9
cdr3_aa: CASSVGLLNTEAFF

d_call: NA
cdr3_length: 12
v_call: TRBV6-1
cdr3_aa: CASNGGLGEQYF